Listed here is a single T cell receptor (beta chain). Trimming shortened V by 3 bases and J by 0 bases, and 9 bases separated the two germline ends. Germline lookup yields CDR1 SGHAT and CDR2 FQNNGV. The CDR3 has 14 amino acids. The sample belongs to a study of T cell responses to AZD1222 COVID-19 vaccine. Produced via immunoSEQ multiplex PCR; TCRdb's table is partial and in-frame only. Found here are about 83,000 clones, 91% of them singletons; the top ten hold around 28%. The chain recombines TRBV11-2 with TRBJ2-7; the D gene is possibly TRBD1 (5 bases). Material: peripheral blood, obtained 28 days after the second AZD1222 dose. This receptor was taken from an adult who received the AZD1222 COVID-19 vaccine. CDR3 in DNA: TGTGCCAGCAGCTTCCAACAGGCCTCCTACGAGCAGTACTTC. Translation gives CASSFQQASYEQYF.